These 19 T cell receptor beta chains were all obtained from the same sample, sequenced in a study of cytomegalovirus exposure and HLA in healthy donors. Researchers ran the PCR with 60 Vbeta and 13 Jbeta primers. Sequencing used immunoSEQ multiplex PCR; TCRdb keeps in-frame clones, though not all of them. The sample carries about 180,000 clones, roughly 75% recorded once. The sequenced sample was PBMCs. The origin of the receptors is a man aged 35-49 years in good health and CMV-seronegative.

The chain employs TRBV6-5 and TRBJ1-6; 9 positions match TRBD1. V trimming: 11 bases; J trimming: 7 bases; junction bases outside the gene matches: 6. Looked up from germline, CDR1 is MNHEY and CDR2 is SVGAGI. The CDR3 contains 13 residues. CDR3 sequence reads: CAAGTGQNSPLHF. In DNA, the CDR3 is TGTGCCGCAGGGACAGGGCAAAATTCACCCCTCCACTTT.

The chain is built from TRBV4-3 and TRBJ2-5; TRBD1 is a possible D gene (6 bases). Trimming removed 1 base from V and 5 bases from J, with 14 bases in between. Germline V lookup: CDR1 LGHNA, CDR2 YSLEER. CDR3 size: 15 residues. CDR3 nucleotides: TGCGCCAGCAGCCAAGCTACAGGGAGAGGGGAGACCCAGTACTTC. As protein: CASSQATGRGETQYF.

The chain recombines TRBV7-2 with TRBJ1-5, with D hard to call. V lost 2 bases, J lost 7 bases, and 6 bases lay in between. This CDR3 region has 12 residues. CDR1 is SGHTA and CDR2 is FQGNSA in the germline V gene. CDR3 protein: CASSLREQPQHF. CDR3 DNA: TGTGCCAGCAGCTTACGAGAGCAGCCCCAGCATTTT.

This clone was counted only a few times. V is TRBV30 and J is TRBJ2-7; 9 bases are shared with TRBD2. Trimming removed 8 bases from V and 1 base from J; junction bases left unmatched: 12. CDR1 GTSNPN and CDR2 SVGIG come from the germline V gene (reference sequence). CDR3 length: 15 amino acids. The CDR3 DNA reads as TGTGCCGGACTAAGGGGGAGCGGGAGGTCCTACGAGCAGTACTTC. Translation: CAGLRGSGRSYEQYF.

V gene TRBV19 combines with J gene TRBJ1-5; tentatively, D is TRBD1 (5 bases). With 7 bases removed from V and 6 bases from J, the gap between germline ends came to 13 bases. The CDR3 length is 13 residues. Per the germline V gene, CDR1 is LNHDA and CDR2 is SQIVND (reference sequence). The CDR3 DNA is TGTGCCAGTACCATGGCGGGGCGTCAGCCCCAGCATTTT. The encoded protein is CASTMAGRQPQHF.

The chain joins TRBV19 to TRBJ2-2; D possibly corresponds to TRBD1 (5 bases). The CDR3 contains 15 residues. The germline V gene has CDR1 LNHDA and CDR2 SQIVND (reference sequence). V was cut by 4 bases and J by 1 base, with 10 bases left in between. The CDR3: CASSNGHWNTGELFF. The CDR3 coding sequence is TGTGCCAGTAGTAACGGACACTGGAACACCGGGGAGCTGTTTTTT.

The chain has TRBV7-9 and TRBJ1-1; tentatively, D is TRBD1 (5 bases). CDR3 length: 13 residues. Looked up from germline, CDR1 is SEHNR and CDR2 is FQNEAQ (reference sequence). With 3 bases removed from V and 2 bases from J, the gap between germline ends came to 7 bases. The CDR3 coding sequence is TGTGCCAGCAGCTTGACAGCCAACACTGAAGCTTTCTTT. It translates to CASSLTANTEAFF.

The rearrangement links TRBV10-3 to TRBJ2-1; TRBD1 might be the D (5 bases). CDR3 length equals 15 residues. Germline assignment: CDR1 ENHRY and CDR2 SYGVKD. The V end lost 5 bases, the J end lost 2 bases, and 13 bases lay between the germline ends. CDR3 residues: CAISQPGRTYNEQFF. The CDR3 DNA is TGTGCCATCAGTCAGCCAGGGCGCACCTACAATGAGCAGTTCTTC.

This chain uses TRBV4-3 with TRBJ1-5, with TRBD1 matching 9 bases. Trimming cost V 3 bases and J 3 bases; bases outside gene matches: 3. CDR3 length: 15 residues. Germline assignment: CDR1 LGHNA and CDR2 YSLEER. CDR3 sequence (DNA): TGCGCCAGCAGCCAGGACAGGGGTAACAATCAGCCCCAGCATTTT. Protein sequence: CASSQDRGNNQPQHF.

The rearrangement links TRBV27 to TRBJ2-7; 9 nucleotides line up with TRBD2. V shed 0 bases and J 3 bases; nucleotides not matched to a gene: 6. CDR1 and CDR2 (germline): MNHEY, SMNVEV (reference sequence). This CDR3 contains 16 residues. The CDR3 bases are TGTGCCAGCAGTTTATCGAGTAGCGGGGGAGGCTACGAGCAGTACTTC. It codes for CASSLSSSGGGYEQYF.

The chain carries TRBV7-9 and TRBJ2-7, with D uncertain. Trimming pared 6 bases from V and 2 bases from J, leaving 5 bases between. The CDR3 has 11 residues. The germline gives CDR1 SEHNR, CDR2 FQNEAQ (reference sequence). CDR3 region: CASSSTYEQYF. Here the CDR3 DNA reads TGTGCCAGCAGTTCAACCTACGAGCAGTACTTC.

The chain links TRBV10-1 to TRBJ2-1; tentatively, D is TRBD2 (5 bases). Germline lookup yields CDR1 WNHNN and CDR2 SYGVQD (reference sequence). CDR3 length equals 14 residues. The V and J ends lost 2 bases and 7 bases respectively, with 12 bases between them. CDR3 in amino acids: CASSETLGKNEQFF. The CDR3 DNA sequence: TGCGCCAGCAGTGAGACCCTCGGGAAAAATGAGCAGTTCTTC.

This chain connects TRBV27 to TRBJ2-7; weak D call: TRBD1 (5 bases). The V end was cut by 6 bases, the J end by 0 bases, with 12 bases between. CDR1 and CDR2 (germline): MNHEY, SMNVEV (reference sequence). CDR3 size: 14 residues. CDR3 coding DNA: TGTGCCAGCAGAGCGACAGACAGCTCCTACGAGCAGTACTTC. It is translated as CASRATDSSYEQYF.

The rearrangement uses TRBV5-1 and TRBJ1-2; 7 bases line up with TRBD1. Trimming cost V 4 bases and J 8 bases; bases outside gene matches: 17. CDR1 and CDR2 (germline): SGHRS, YFSETQ. There are 16 residues in the CDR3. The CDR3 region has the DNA TGCGCCAGCAGCATCGAGGGGGCGAAGACAATGGGCGGCTACACCTTC. Amino acid sequence: CASSIEGAKTMGGYTF.

The rearrangement links TRBV5-4 to TRBJ1-2; D remains ambiguous. V lost 0 bases, J lost 2 bases, and 8 bases lay in between. The CDR3 spans 14 residues. Germline CDR1 is SGHNT and CDR2 is YYREEE (reference sequence). The CDR3 sequence: CASSLENRNYGYTF. The CDR3 DNA reads TGTGCCAGCAGCTTGGAAAACAGAAACTATGGCTACACCTTC. The full variable domain, rest sourced from reference TRBV5-4 and TRBJ1-2, is ETGVTQSPTHLIKTRGQQVTLRCSSQSGHNTVSWYQQALGQGPQFIFQYYREEENGRGNFPPRFSGLQFPNYSSELNVNALELDDSALYLCASSLENRNYGYTFGSGTRLTVV.

DNA of the CDR3: TGTGCCAGCAGTCCGGGGGGGCTAGAGAACTACGAGCAGTACTTC. It translates to CASSPGGLENYEQYF. The V call is TRBV6-6, the J call TRBJ2-7, with TRBD2 matching 8 bases. The CDR3 covers 15 residues. Germline CDR1 reads MNHNY; CDR2 reads SVGAGI (reference sequence). V shed 5 bases and J 3 bases; nucleotides not matched to a gene: 9.

V and J are TRBV2 and TRBJ2-7; 9 bases align to TRBD2. V lost 3 bases to trimming and J lost 2 bases; unmatched junction nucleotides: 5. This CDR3 region has 15 residues. Germline-derived CDR1 and CDR2 are SNHLY and FYNNEI. Here the CDR3 reads CASSELAGIAYEQYF. Written as DNA, the CDR3 is TGTGCCAGCAGTGAGCTAGCGGGGATTGCCTACGAGCAGTACTTC.

This chain connects TRBV10-3 to TRBJ2-1; D possibly corresponds to TRBD2 (6 bases). V gave up 2 bases and J gave up 5 bases, with 10 bases separating them. The length of the CDR3 is 14 residues. Germline lookup yields CDR1 ENHRY and CDR2 SYGVKD. CDR3 sequence (DNA): TGTGCCATCAGTGAGGGACTAACCGACAATGAGCAGTTCTTC. Residues: CAISEGLTDNEQFF.

This clone was seen just once. The rearrangement links TRBV5-6 to TRBJ2-4; 7 nucleotides agree with TRBD2. Trimming cost V 0 bases and J 0 bases; bases outside gene matches: 0. The CDR3 has 15 amino acids. Germline values: CDR1 SGHDT, CDR2 YYEEEE. CDR3 loop: CASSLGGGAKNIQYF. CDR3 DNA: TGTGCCAGCAGCTTGGGGGGGGGAGCCAAAAACATTCAGTACTTC.